This TCR beta chain was profiled in a study of blood T cells in healthy people across ages. Overall study findings and caveats: Investigators treated diversity estimates from one million T cells as underestimates.

A second PCR of about 6 to 12 cycles used a sample-barcoded 5' primer and a J-beta primer mix. Each CDR3 protein gets one entry after TCRdb re-called the 5' RACE reads with MiXCR. The sample consists of a few hundred thousand distinct CDR3 sequences, approximately 25% of them appearing once. A word on this clonotype: Its antigen is unknown.

The receptor was isolated from a woman aged 70-85 years in good health. Sequencing used blood.

CDR3 sequence (DNA): TGCAGTGCTAGAGATCGGGGCAAGAACTCCTACGAGCAGTACTTC. Translation gives CSARDRGKNSYEQYF. The chain recombines TRBV20-1 with TRBJ2-5, with D tentatively TRBD1 or TRBD2 (5 bases each). The DNA end is a closer match to TRBJ2-7, so the J assignment may be wrong. The germline CDR1 and CDR2 sequences are DFQATT and SNEGSKA (reference sequence). The CDR3 extends over 15 amino acids.